This TCR beta chain appears in the sequencing data of a study of OX40 agonist ivuxolimab in advanced cancers. The CDR3 spans 14 residues. Deletions cut 6 bases from V and 4 bases from J, with 15 bases between. CDR1 is SNHLY and CDR2 is FYNNEI in the germline V gene. Autoimmune disease history or systemic immunosuppression barred patients. The data were produced by immunoSEQ multiplex PCR, yet TCRdb's version contains in-frame clones alone and is incomplete. The sample lists over 55,000 clones; about nine tenths were seen once. This sequence originates from an adult with an advanced solid tumor such as melanoma, head and neck, liver or kidney cancer. The chain has TRBV2 and TRBJ2-5, with D possibly matching TRBD2 (6 bases). The sequencing here drew on CD4+ or CD8+ T cells sorted from blood, taken in a trial of the OX40 agonist ivuxolimab. The CDR3 reads CASSRDGGIETQYF. The CDR3 region has the DNA TGTGCCAGCAGCCGTGACGGGGGAATAGAGACCCAGTACTTC.